This TCR beta chain was found in a study of blood T cell repertoires in COVID-19. Study information: PBMCs, B-cell-depleted T cells, or T cells were the source of the cDNA or gDNA that made up the material.

Generated by immunoSEQ multiplex PCR, the TCRdb table keeps only in-frame clones and is missing some. The table lists around 310,000 clones, 90% of them singletons. Seattle's enrolled individuals joined amid active infection and were then monitored longitudinally. V lost 0 bases, J lost 3 bases, and 7 bases lay in between. Germline lookup yields CDR1 KGHSH and CDR2 LQKENI. CDR3 length: 14 residues. The J gene is TRBJ2-3, the V gene TRBV18, with D possibly being TRBD2 (6 bases). The clonotype was recovered from a middle-aged woman with COVID-19, enrolled during active disease. The specimen sequenced was peripheral blood. The CDR3 DNA sequence: TGTGCCAGCTCACCACCGGCGGGGACAGATACGCAGTATTTT. Amino acids: CASSPPAGTDTQYF.